Shown below are 31 T cell receptor beta chains from a single sample sequenced in a study of CD8+CD57+ T cells in acquired aplastic anemia. Patients picked for sequencing had shown CD8+CD57+ cell expansion detected by flow cytometry. Investigators profiled TCR beta VDJ and CDR3 from genomic DNA template. TCRdb reprocessed the reads with MiXCR, giving one entry per CDR3 protein. Of about 150,000 distinct CDR3 sequences in the sample, about 48% were seen once. Sequencing was done on a sample of sorted CD4+, CD8+, or CD8+CD57+ T cells (not recorded which) from PBMCs. These receptors were taken from a human donor with aplastic anemia.

This clonotype was found a few times. V usage is TRBV29-1 and J usage is TRBJ2-7; D might be TRBD1 (6 bases). V was shortened by 3 bases and J by 0 bases, with 15 bases between the two germline ends. This CDR3 has 15 residues. Looked up from germline, CDR1 is SQVTM and CDR2 is ANQGSEA. For the CDR3, the DNA is TGCAGCGTTGAGGACAGCACTTCCAGCTCCTACGAGCAGTACTTC. This sequence encodes CSVEDSTSSSYEQYF.

The V and J genes are TRBV7-3 and TRBJ2-5, with 13 bases lining up with TRBD2. Germline trimming cut 5 bases from V and 7 bases from J; bases unmatched to any gene: 19. Germline V lookup: CDR1 SGHTA, CDR2 FQGTGA. The CDR3 covers 19 residues. This CDR3 is CASSPQTSGGPTPSGTQYF. CDR3 nucleotide sequence: TGTGCCAGCAGCCCACAGACTAGCGGGGGGCCCACACCCTCCGGGACCCAGTACTTC.

The gene calls are TRBV25-1 and TRBJ2-5; D perhaps matches TRBD1 (6 bases). Trimming pared 3 bases from V and 5 bases from J, leaving 13 bases between. Germline CDR1 reads MGHDK; CDR2 reads SYGVNS. The CDR3 totals 14 residues. The CDR3 DNA is TGTGCCAGCAGTGAGAACAGGGTGGGGGAGACCCAGTACTTC. Residues: CASSENRVGETQYF. Together with reference TRBV25-1 and TRBJ2-5, the CDR3 gives the full variable domain: EADIYQTPRYLVIGTGKKITLECSQTMGHDKMYWYQQDPGMELHLIHYSYGVNSTEKGDLSSESTVSRIRTEHFPLTLESARPSHTSQYLCASSENRVGETQYFGPGTRLLVL.

The rearrangement links TRBV11-2 to TRBJ2-5; 8 nucleotides match TRBD2. The CDR3 contains 14 residues. The trim removed 5 bases at V and 4 bases at J, leaving 6 bases unmatched. Germline CDR1 is SGHAT and CDR2 is FQNNGV. In nucleotides, the CDR3 is TGTGCCAGCAGCCTCGGGGGGGCGGGAGAGACCCAGTACTTC. Its translation: CASSLGGAGETQYF.

On this clonotype itself: Relative to the germline gene, one junction end is altered; a read error may explain this. V is TRBV20-1 and J is TRBJ2-6; D perhaps matches TRBD2 (6 bases). CDR3 length: 13 residues. The germline V gene encodes CDR1 DFQATT and CDR2 SNEGSKA (reference sequence). The CDR3 region is CSATAGGAVTEAF. The DNA for the CDR3 is TGCAGTGCTACGGCCGGAGGGGCTGTGACTGAAGCTTTC.

The chain is built from TRBV19 and TRBJ1-6; 7 bases fit TRBD1. V shed 2 bases and J 13 bases; nucleotides not matched to a gene: 11. Germline assignment: CDR1 LNHDA and CDR2 SQIVND (reference sequence). CDR3 length: 15 residues. This CDR3 is CASSIRDRVLWPLHF. CDR3 coding DNA: TGTGCCAGTAGTATACGAGACAGGGTCCTCTGGCCCCTCCACTTT.

The chain recombines TRBV10-3 with TRBJ2-1; 9 bases agree with TRBD2. The CDR3 loop spans 17 amino acids. V was clipped by 1 base and J by 1 base; unmatched bases: 5. Germline lookup yields CDR1 ENHRY and CDR2 SYGVKD. Written as DNA, the CDR3 is TGTGCCATCAGTGAGTTTAGCGGGGGAATATCCTACAATGAGCAGTTCTTC. Translating it yields CAISEFSGGISYNEQFF.

The rearrangement joins TRBV5-1 to TRBJ1-2; D is unresolved. This CDR3 is 15 amino acids long. The ends were cut back, 0 bases at V and 6 bases at J, with 15 bases in the middle. In germline, CDR1 is SGHRS, CDR2 YFSETQ. CDR3 coding DNA: TGCGCCAGCAGCTTGGAGGCAGCCTTTCTCGATGGCTACACCTTC. As protein: CASSLEAAFLDGYTF.

In its sample, this clonotype was seen once. The J gene is TRBJ2-3, the V gene TRBV10-2, with unresolved D. From germline, CDR1 is WSHSY and CDR2 SAAADI. V dropped 7 bases and J dropped 0 bases, with 11 bases sitting between them. This CDR3 has 14 residues. The CDR3 bases are TGCGCCAGCAACTTTGTCGAAAGCACAGATACGCAGTATTTT. Translation: CASNFVESTDTQYF.

This clonotype was counted at least ten times. The genes are TRBV19 and TRBJ2-2; D not resolved. Germline V gene data show CDR1 as LNHDA and CDR2 as SQIVND (reference sequence). The CDR3 runs 12 residues. V was trimmed by 3 bases and J by 4 bases, leaving 3 bases between them. Here the CDR3 DNA reads TGTGCCAGTAGTATTATCACCGGGGAGCTGTTTTTT. Amino acid sequence: CASSIITGELFF.

This clonotype was counted at least ten times. This chain links TRBV25-1 with TRBJ2-7, with TRBD2 matching over 8 bases. The CDR3 has 14 amino acids. Trimming cost V 5 bases and J 4 bases; bases outside gene matches: 7. Germline-derived CDR1 and CDR2 are MGHDK and SYGVNS. CDR3 bases: TGTGCCAGCAGTAAGAGCGGGGGAGGATACGAGCAGTACTTC. Its protein is CASSKSGGGYEQYF.

This clonotype occurred a few times. The V call is TRBV27, the J call TRBJ2-7, with 7 bases aligning to TRBD1. Per germline, CDR1 MNHEY and CDR2 SMNVEV (reference sequence). J was trimmed by 6 bases and V by 2 bases; bases with no gene match: 10. The CDR3 loop spans 15 amino acids. This chain's CDR3 is CASSLREGGRGEQYF. Written as DNA, the CDR3 is TGTGCCAGCAGTTTAAGAGAAGGGGGCCGGGGCGAGCAGTACTTC.

V usage is TRBV25-1 and J usage is TRBJ1-2; D remains ambiguous. CDR3 length: 17 amino acids. V dropped 7 bases and J dropped 4 bases, with 25 bases sitting between them. CDR1 is MGHDK and CDR2 is SYGVNS in the germline V gene. The CDR3 DNA reads TGTGCCAGCACCCCTCAATCGGATTACGGTGGGATCTATGGCTACACCTTC. Translation: CASTPQSDYGGIYGYTF.

The gene calls are TRBV10-3 and TRBJ2-1, with 16 bases identical to TRBD2. Germline loops: CDR1 ENHRY, CDR2 SYGVKD. The CDR3 consists of 21 residues. J lost 4 bases, V lost 6 bases, and 18 bases had no gene match. CDR3 nucleotides: TGTGCCATCAGAGGGCGGACACTGGGACTAGCGGGGGGGGGCCCTTACAATGAGCAGTTCTTC. Its protein is CAIRGRTLGLAGGGPYNEQFF.

The gene calls are TRBV24-1 and TRBJ2-5; D remains ambiguous. The length of the CDR3 is 14 residues. Trimming removed 3 bases at V and 4 bases at J, with 11 bases between. The germline V gene encodes CDR1 KGHDR and CDR2 SFDVKD. CDR3 region: CATSDPAGSETQYF. DNA for the CDR3: TGTGCCACCAGTGATCCCGCCGGGTCAGAGACCCAGTACTTC.

V gene TRBV5-5 combines with J gene TRBJ2-3; D is uncertain. V was clipped by 1 base and J by 5 bases, with 8 bases between them. The CDR3 sequence is 13 residues long. Germline loops: CDR1 SGHKS, CDR2 YYEKEE (reference sequence). The CDR3 region is CASSLQHGDTQYF. The CDR3 DNA is TGTGCCAGCAGCTTGCAACACGGAGATACGCAGTATTTT.

The V call is TRBV24-1, the J call TRBJ2-5, with TRBD1 as a possible D gene (6 bases). In germline, CDR1 is KGHDR, CDR2 SFDVKD. V was clipped by 4 bases and J by 5 bases, with 13 bases between them. The length of the CDR3 is 14 residues. The CDR3 loop reads CATSDARGLETQYF. CDR3 bases: TGTGCCACCAGTGACGCCAGGGGTTTGGAGACCCAGTACTTC.

This clonotype has a handful of counts. CDR3 DNA sequence: TGTGCCAGCGGGCCAGGGGGCCTAGGCTACACCTTC. This gives the protein CASGPGGLGYTF. The chain carries TRBV27 and TRBJ1-2, with 8 bases aligning to TRBD1. The CDR3 runs 12 residues. The J segment lost 8 bases and the V segment lost 8 bases, leaving 7 bases of the junction unmatched. CDR1 and CDR2 (germline): MNHEY, SMNVEV (reference sequence).

The chain uses TRBV7-2 and TRBJ1-2; 8 positions agree with TRBD1. This CDR3 contains 15 residues. Germline V gene lookup returns CDR1 SGHTA and CDR2 FQGNSA. With V trimmed by 0 bases and J by 8 bases, 8 bases remained unmatched. The DNA of the CDR3 is TGTGCCAGCAGCTTAGCGAAGGGGACAGGAGACGGCTACACCTTC. Amino acid sequence: CASSLAKGTGDGYTF.

This clonotype has just a few counts. The rearrangement links TRBV7-2 to TRBJ2-6; no clear D. Germline V gene sequence: CDR1 SGHTA, CDR2 FQGNSA. V was pared by 5 bases and J by 3 bases, with 8 bases between. The CDR3 loop spans 14 amino acids. This chain's CDR3 is CASSALRGANVLTF. The DNA for the CDR3 is TGTGCCAGCAGCGCGCTCCGTGGGGCCAACGTCCTGACTTTC. Full variable domain (outside the CDR3, taken from reference TRBV7-2 and TRBJ2-6): GAGVSQSPSNKVTEKGKDVELRCDPISGHTALYWYRQSLGQGLEFLIYFQGNSAPDKSGLPSDRFSAERTGGSVSTLTIQRTQQEDSAVYLCASSALRGANVLTFGAGSRLTVL.

This chain joins TRBV7-9 and TRBJ2-3; D remains ambiguous. The CDR3 extends over 13 amino acids. Trimming pared 5 bases from V and 4 bases from J, leaving 10 bases between. Germline V gives CDR1 SEHNR, CDR2 FQNEAQ (reference sequence). In nucleotides, the CDR3 is TGTGCCAGCAGCACCTCTCCGGCAGATACGCAGTATTTT. Translating it yields CASSTSPADTQYF. Based on the CDR3 plus reference TRBV7-9 and TRBJ2-3, the full variable domain is DTGVSQNPRHKITKRGQNVTFRCDPISEHNRLYWYRQTLGQGPEFLTYFQNEAQLEKSRLLSDRFSAERPKGSFSTLEIQRTEQGDSAMYLCASSTSPADTQYFGPGTRLTVL.

The V call is TRBV2, the J call TRBJ2-1; TRBD2 agrees at 8 bases. Germline assignment: CDR1 SNHLY and CDR2 FYNNEI. CDR3 length: 15 residues. The ends lost 6 bases at V and 8 bases at J; junction bases unmatched: 12. CDR3 DNA: TGTGCCAGCAGCCCGTTGCAAACGGGAGGGGATGAGCAGTTCTTC. Residues: CASSPLQTGGDEQFF.

This clonotype was seen at least ten times. The J gene is TRBJ2-7, the V gene TRBV19; 11 bases align to TRBD2. The CDR3 has 16 residues. Germline V gene data show CDR1 as LNHDA and CDR2 as SQIVND (reference sequence). V shed 3 bases, J shed 4 bases, and the junction held 8 bases outside the gene matches. Here the CDR3 reads CASSIVAGGPSYEQYF. CDR3 bases: TGTGCCAGTAGTATCGTAGCGGGGGGGCCTTCGTACGAGCAGTACTTC.

This clonotype was seen more than once but under ten times. At one end, the junction sequence differs from germline, possibly due to a read error. The V call is TRBV4-1, the J call TRBJ1-1; 12 bases agree with TRBD1. Germline V CDR1 and CDR2: MGHRA, YSYEKL. There are 17 residues in the CDR3. This CDR3 reads CVSSLGDRGLERTEAFF. The DNA of the CDR3 is TGCGTCAGCAGCCTAGGGGACAGGGGGCTGGAGAGGACTGAAGCTTTCTTT.

V is TRBV7-2 and J is TRBJ1-5; D gene uncertain. V lost 3 bases and J lost 1, with 10 bases in between. CDR3 length: 15 residues. Germline lookup yields CDR1 SGHTA and CDR2 FQGNSA. This CDR3 is CASSFYGASNQPQHF. CDR3 nucleotides: TGTGCCAGCAGCTTCTACGGAGCCAGCAATCAGCCCCAGCATTTT.

There are a few counts of this clonotype. The chain has TRBV10-3 and TRBJ2-7; 11 bases match TRBD1. The CDR3 totals 13 residues. Germline trimming cut 10 bases from V and 4 bases from J; bases unmatched to any gene: 6. Germline CDR1 and CDR2: ENHRY and SYGVKD. The CDR3: CATQDRGLYEQYF. CDR3 bases: TGTGCCACCCAGGACAGGGGGCTTTACGAGCAGTACTTC.

V gene TRBV10-3 combines with J gene TRBJ2-1; the D gene is possibly TRBD1 (6 bases). V was clipped by 10 bases and J by 8 bases, with 18 bases between them. The CDR3 is 13 residues long. Germline assignment: CDR1 ENHRY and CDR2 SYGVKD. The CDR3 loop reads CATTAGTSDEQFF. The DNA for the CDR3 is TGTGCCACCACAGCAGGGACATCAGATGAGCAGTTCTTC.

V usage is TRBV24-1 and J usage is TRBJ1-2; D perhaps matches TRBD1 (5 bases). CDR3 length: 14 amino acids. Trimming pared 6 bases from V and 4 bases from J, leaving 14 bases between. Germline V lookup: CDR1 KGHDR, CDR2 SFDVKD. CDR3 residues: CATSPPTDSYGYTF. As DNA, the CDR3 is TGTGCCACCAGTCCTCCGACAGACAGCTATGGCTACACCTTC.

Ten or more counts support this clonotype. The chain couples TRBV12-3 or TRBV12-4 to TRBJ2-3; D is possibly TRBD2 (6 bases). The CDR3 is made up of 15 amino acids. Trimming removed 7 bases from V and 11 bases from J, with 25 bases in between. CDR3 DNA sequence: TGTGCCAGCACCCCGCCGGGGCGCTTCGGGGGTAAGCAGTATTTT. It specifies CASTPPGRFGGKQYF.

The CDR3 DNA reads as TGTGCCACCGGAGGGGAGACCCAGTACTTC. It specifies CATGGETQYF. V gene TRBV10-3 combines with J gene TRBJ2-5; tentative D call: TRBD2 (6 bases). Deletions cut 10 bases from V and 5 bases from J, with 8 bases between. This CDR3 has 10 amino acids. Germline-derived CDR1 and CDR2 are ENHRY and SYGVKD.

This clonotype turned up a few times. The chain recombines TRBV19 with TRBJ2-7; 7 nucleotides match TRBD1. The CDR3 runs 14 residues. Germline CDR1 and CDR2: LNHDA and SQIVND (reference sequence). The junction had 4 bases not matched to a gene; V was cut back by 5 bases and J by 0 bases. CDR3 sequence: CASSDRTGSYEQYF. CDR3 in DNA: TGTGCCAGTAGTGATAGGACAGGCTCCTACGAGCAGTACTTC.